These 8 T cell receptor beta chains were all obtained from the same sample, sequenced in a study of T cell responses to AZD1222 COVID-19 vaccine listed by TCRdb under 2021. According to the study, the label for this sample's time point signals: baseline before first vaccination. Library preparation was by the immunoSEQ multiplex PCR assay. TCRdb's version of the immuneACCESS table is confined to in-frame rearrangements and falls short of the full clone set. An unresolved V gene accounts for under half of the shortfall where checked; the remainder is of unknown origin. This sample gives approximately 120,000 clones in total; roughly 90% of them show up just once. The ten largest clones take up 4.5% of the sample. The starting material was peripheral blood, obtained on day 0 of AZD1222 vaccination. The receptor source for this set is an adult in good health.

The V call is TRBV28, the J call TRBJ1-1; D unclear. Deletions cut 5 bases from V and 0 bases from J, with 7 bases between. Per germline, CDR1 MDHEN and CDR2 SYDVKM. The CDR3 totals 13 residues. In nucleotides, the CDR3 is TGTGCCAGCAGTACGGCTCTGAACACTGAAGCTTTCTTT. Amino acids: CASSTALNTEAFF.

The rearrangement joins TRBV5-6 to TRBJ2-1; tentatively, D is TRBD1 (6 bases). CDR1 and CDR2 from the germline V gene are SGHDT and YYEEEE. This CDR3 contains 12 residues. Trimming took off 5 bases at V and 9 bases at J, with 12 bases between the two ends. The CDR3 nucleotides read TGTGCCAGCAGGAGACAGGTTCGTGAGCAGTTCTTC. It is translated as CASRRQVREQFF.

This clone appeared a single time. This chain uses TRBV27 with TRBJ1-2; a possible D gene is TRBD1 (6 bases). The CDR3 is made up of 14 amino acids. The V gene lost 4 bases and the J gene lost 6 bases, with 15 bases spanning the gap. CDR1 is MNHEY and CDR2 is SMNVEV in the germline V gene (reference sequence). This CDR3 is CASSSPQGGHGYTF. CDR3 nucleotide sequence: TGTGCCAGCAGTTCCCCACAGGGAGGTCATGGCTACACCTTC.

A single count supports this clone. V is TRBV5-1 and J is TRBJ2-3; the D gene is possibly TRBD1 (6 bases). In germline, CDR1 is SGHRS, CDR2 YFSETQ. V gave up 7 bases and J gave up 0 bases, with 18 bases separating them. The CDR3 sequence is 16 residues long. The CDR3 reads CASAIGTLSSTDTQYF. CDR3 sequence (DNA): TGCGCCAGCGCCATAGGGACACTATCTAGCACAGATACGCAGTATTTT.

The V call is TRBV6-5, the J call TRBJ1-2; D may be TRBD1 (6 bases). The ends were cut back, 6 bases at V and 0 bases at J, with 14 bases in the middle. CDR1 MNHEY and CDR2 SVGAGI come from the germline V gene. The CDR3 runs 15 residues. The CDR3 protein is CASRLQGTPNYGYTF. CDR3 DNA sequence: TGTGCCAGCAGGCTACAGGGAACTCCTAACTATGGCTACACCTTC.

V gene TRBV19 combines with J gene TRBJ1-5, with a tentative D call TRBD1 (5 bases). V lost 0 bases and J 9 bases, leaving 12 bases between the germline ends. The germline V gene has CDR1 LNHDA and CDR2 SQIVND (reference sequence). CDR3 length equals 14 residues. The CDR3 region is CASSIDPGRRPQHF. CDR3 nucleotide sequence: TGTGCCAGTAGTATAGATCCAGGGCGGAGGCCCCAGCATTTT. Complete variable domain (other parts from reference TRBV19 and TRBJ1-5): DGGITQSPKYLFRKEGQNVTLSCEQNLNHDAMYWYRQDPGQGLRLIYYSQIVNDFQKGDIAEGYSVSREKKESFPLTVTSAQKNPTAFYLCASSIDPGRRPQHFGDGTRLSIL.

The rearrangement links TRBV19 to TRBJ2-1; 7 nucleotides agree with TRBD1. Unmatched junction bases numbered 5, after V lost 3 bases and J lost 9 bases. Germline CDR1 and CDR2: LNHDA and SQIVND (reference sequence). The CDR3 totals 13 residues. CDR3 protein: CASSITGATEQFF. The DNA of the CDR3 is TGTGCCAGTAGTATTACAGGGGCCACTGAGCAGTTCTTC.

This clone has only one observation. V gene TRBV11-3 combines with J gene TRBJ2-1; no reliable D call. The germline V gene has CDR1 SGHNT and CDR2 YENEEA. The CDR3 is 12 residues long. V was clipped by 5 bases and J by 9 bases, with 11 bases between them. The DNA for the CDR3 is TGTGCCAGCAGCCCCCGCGGAAGTGAGCAGTTCTTC. Its translation is CASSPRGSEQFF.